The rows below give T cell receptor beta chains drawn from one sample of a study of early T cells in non-severe SARS-CoV-2 infection. TCRdb processed the 5' RACE reads anew with MiXCR; each CDR3 protein has one entry. The data show approximately 98,000 distinct CDR3 sequences, over 10% seen once. Material: whole blood. These receptors were taken from an adult who was a healthcare worker with PCR-confirmed SARS-CoV-2 infection or an uninfected control (not recorded which). CDR3s include the opening cysteine and the closing phenylalanine or tryptophan. D genes are given only for firm matches. A row's size may be missing; if present it is once, few, many or a size class.

TRBV7-9,-,TRBJ2-5,many,CASSRAEGVEETQYF,TGTGCCAGCAGCCGGGCGGAAGGAGTGGAAGAGACCCAGTACTTC
TRBV7-6,-,TRBJ2-6,few,CASSLGVLNSGANVLTF,TGTGCCAGCAGCTTAGGTGTCCTAAACTCTGGGGCCAACGTCCTGACTTTC
TRBV10-1,-,TRBJ2-1,many,CASHGRGPGNGMNEQFF,TGCGCCAGCCACGGCAGGGGCCCTGGAAATGGGATGAATGAGCAGTTCTTC
TRBV5-6,TRBD1,TRBJ1-2,-,CASSRGTGLMYGYTF,TGTGCCAGCAGTCGCGGGACAGGGCTCATGTATGGCTACACCTTC
TRBV5-1,-,TRBJ2-7,few,CASSLGGTATSSYEQYF,TGCGCCAGCAGCTTGGGGGGGACCGCTACCAGCTCCTACGAGCAGTACTTC
TRBV9,-,TRBJ2-5,few,CASTRGPQETQYF,TGTGCCAGCACGCGGGGCCCCCAAGAGACCCAGTACTTC
TRBV28,TRBD2,TRBJ2-3,few,CASSPGLDSADTQYF,TGTGCCAGCAGCCCGGGACTAGATTCCGCAGATACGCAGTATTTT
TRBV11-2,-,TRBJ2-1,few,CASSSPGHMYNEQFF,TGTGCCAGCAGCTCCCCGGGACACATGTACAATGAGCAGTTCTTC
TRBV18,-,TRBJ1-2,many,CASSPPVGVGQSGYTF,TGTGCCAGCTCACCACCGGTCGGTGTCGGACAGAGCGGCTACACCTTC
TRBV30,-,TRBJ2-3,few,CAWSVPRRTDTQYF,TGTGCCTGGAGTGTACCCAGGCGCACAGATACGCAGTATTTT
TRBV11-3,TRBD1,TRBJ1-4,few,CASSRGGRARGEKLFF,TGTGCCAGCAGCCGAGGGGGCAGGGCAAGAGGTGAAAAACTGTTTTTT
TRBV28,TRBD1,TRBJ2-7,many,CASSRHRTGVAYEQYF,TGTGCCAGCAGTCGCCACCGGACAGGGGTAGCCTACGAGCAGTACTTC
TRBV27,-,TRBJ1-2,few,CASSSRGRAYGYTF,TGTGCCAGCAGTTCCCGGGGCAGGGCCTATGGCTACACCTTC
TRBV5-6,-,TRBJ1-5,many,CASSLGVGRGQNQPQHF,TGTGCCAGCAGCTTGGGAGTGGGTCGGGGCCAAAATCAGCCCCAGCATTTT
TRBV29-1,TRBD1,TRBJ1-4,-,CSVGGTANEKLFF,TGCAGCGTCGGGGGGACAGCAAATGAAAAACTGTTTTTT
TRBV18,-,TRBJ2-1,few,CASSPKGGAYNEQFF,TGTGCCAGCTCACCGAAGGGGGGAGCCTACAATGAGCAGTTCTTC
TRBV5-4,-,TRBJ1-6,few,CASNVADAGGDSPLHF,TGTGCCAGCAACGTCGCCGACGCTGGTGGTGATTCACCCCTCCACTTT
TRBV14,-,TRBJ1-2,few,CATSGRDYPHNYGYTF,TGTGCCACCTCAGGGAGGGATTACCCGCATAACTATGGCTACACCTTC
TRBV12-3/TRBV12-4,-,TRBJ1-5,few,CASSVSQLSNQPQHF,TGTGCCAGCAGTGTTAGCCAGCTTAGCAATCAGCCCCAGCATTTT
TRBV29-1,-,TRBJ2-7,-,CSGQDAYEQYF,TGCAGCGGCCAGGACGCCTACGAGCAGTACTTC
TRBV24-1,TRBD1,TRBJ1-2,few,CATSDGTVDYGYTF,TGTGCCACCAGTGACGGGACAGTTGACTATGGCTACACCTTC
TRBV25-1,-,TRBJ1-6,many,CASSDNRGLSNSPLHF,TGTGCCAGCAGTGACAATAGGGGACTTAGCAATTCACCCCTCCACTTT
TRBV7-2,TRBD2,TRBJ2-1,few,CASSSRTSVVVYNEQFF,TGTGCCAGCAGCTCTAGGACTAGCGTAGTCGTCTACAATGAGCAGTTCTTC
TRBV5-1,-,TRBJ2-7,many,CASSRARSSYEQYF,TGCGCCAGCAGCCGGGCGCGCAGCTCCTACGAGCAGTACTTC
TRBV7-3,-,TRBJ2-7,few,CASSLMGAGNEQYF,TGTGCCAGCAGCTTAATGGGGGCAGGAAACGAGCAGTACTTC
TRBV20-1,-,TRBJ1-5,few,CSAQPGTEPYSNQPQHF,TGCAGTGCTCAACCCGGGACGGAACCCTATAGCAATCAGCCCCAGCATTTT
TRBV7-6,-,TRBJ2-7,few,CASSLSPRGHEQYF,TGTGCCAGCAGCTTATCCCCAAGGGGCCACGAGCAGTACTTC
TRBV2,-,TRBJ1-1,-,CASSNWNLEAFF,TGTGCCAGCTCTAACTGGAACCTTGAAGCTTTCTTT
TRBV5-5,TRBD1,TRBJ1-1,many,CASSLVGSRWDRVIMNTEAFF,TGTGCCAGCAGCTTGGTCGGAAGCCGATGGGACAGGGTAATAATGAACACTGAAGCTTTCTTT
TRBV5-1,-,TRBJ1-5,few,CASRPKLRHSYKGGDQPQHF,TGCGCCAGCAGGCCCAAGCTAAGACACTCTTACAAGGGCGGGGATCAGCCCCAGCATTTT
TRBV20-1,-,TRBJ2-5,few,CSARDSGLETQYF,TGCAGTGCTAGAGATTCCGGGTTGGAGACCCAGTACTTC
TRBV9,TRBD2,TRBJ2-2,few,CASSPGLLAGTGELFF,TGTGCCAGCAGCCCCGGACTGCTAGCGGGAACCGGGGAGCTGTTTTTT
TRBV9,TRBD2,TRBJ2-3,many,CASSALAGASTDTQYF,TGTGCCAGCAGCGCACTAGCGGGAGCTAGCACAGATACGCAGTATTTT
TRBV29-1,-,TRBJ1-2,-,CSVGAGTYGYTF,TGCAGCGTTGGGGCAGGGACCTATGGCTACACCTTC
TRBV27,TRBD1,TRBJ1-5,-,CASSRQGGGFQPQHF,TGTGCCAGCAGTCGACAGGGCGGAGGGTTTCAGCCCCAGCATTTT
TRBV12-3/TRBV12-4,TRBD2,TRBJ2-1,-,CASSLERGARKQFF,TGTGCCAGCAGTTTGGAGCGGGGGGCTCGGAAGCAGTTCTTC
TRBV19,-,TRBJ2-2,few,CAAFPPSQNTGELFF,TGTGCCGCATTCCCACCTTCTCAAAACACCGGGGAGCTGTTTTTT
TRBV6-2/TRBV6-3,-,TRBJ1-5,-,CATARGNQPQHF,TGTGCCACCGCGCGGGGCAATCAGCCCCAGCATTTT
TRBV30,TRBD1,TRBJ1-4,many,CAWRTQTGIVNEKLFF,TGTGCCTGGAGGACCCAGACAGGGATTGTAAATGAAAAACTGTTTTTT
TRBV4-1,-,TRBJ2-4,many,CASSQGGGRVGSLAKNIQYF,TGCGCCAGCAGCCAAGGAGGAGGCAGGGTGGGATCCTTAGCCAAAAACATTCAGTACTTC
TRBV10-2,-,TRBJ2-1,many,CASSARNEQFF,TGCGCCAGCAGTGCACGGAATGAGCAGTTCTTC
TRBV2,-,TRBJ1-2,-,CASRGVFTF,TGTGCCAGCAGGGGGGTATTCACCTTC
TRBV6-5,-,TRBJ2-1,-,CASSSRRLRGAGDEQFF,TGTGCCAGCAGTTCCAGGAGACTTCGGGGGGCTGGGGATGAGCAGTTCTTC
TRBV27,-,TRBJ2-7,many,CASSSLEGAHYEQYF,TGTGCCAGCAGTTCCTTGGAGGGGGCCCACTACGAGCAGTACTTC
TRBV20-1,TRBD2,TRBJ2-7,-,CSAEGTSGSYEQYF,TGCAGTGCCGAGGGGACTAGCGGATCCTACGAGCAGTACTTC
TRBV7-3,TRBD2,TRBJ2-1,many,CASSLTTASGTNEQFF,TGTGCCAGCAGCTTAACTACGGCTAGCGGTACGAATGAGCAGTTCTTC
TRBV30,-,TRBJ1-5,-,CAWSVNEYSNQPQHF,TGTGCCTGGAGTGTAAACGAATATAGCAATCAGCCCCAGCATTTT
TRBV12-3/TRBV12-4,TRBD1,TRBJ1-2,many,CASSPGAGGHLSGYTF,TGTGCCAGCAGCCCAGGTGCAGGGGGACATCTAAGTGGCTACACCTTC
TRBV18,TRBD1,TRBJ1-6,many,CASSRDRGDSPLHF,TGTGCCAGCTCACGGGACAGGGGTGATTCACCCCTCCACTTT
TRBV7-3,-,TRBJ1-1,medium-sized,CASSLSAGTEAFF,TGTGCCAGCAGCTTATCGGCGGGGACTGAAGCTTTCTTT
TRBV10-3,TRBD1,TRBJ2-5,-,CAISERTGEETQYF,TGTGCCATCAGTGAGCGGACAGGGGAAGAGACCCAGTACTTC
TRBV20-1,-,TRBJ2-5,-,CSARNYDGGLAYLTQYF,TGCAGTGCTAGAAACTACGACGGGGGTTTAGCCTATCTGACCCAGTACTTC
TRBV12-3/TRBV12-4,TRBD2,TRBJ2-3,few,CASTSGGATDTQYF,TGTGCCAGCACCTCGGGGGGGGCCACAGATACGCAGTATTTT
TRBV7-9,TRBD1,TRBJ2-1,few,CASSLKGQVNNEQFF,TGTGCCAGCAGCTTGAAGGGACAGGTGAATAATGAGCAGTTCTTC
TRBV6-5,-,TRBJ1-4,-,CASRRTATNEKLFF,TGTGCCAGCAGGCGGACAGCTACTAATGAAAAACTGTTTTTT
TRBV5-1,-,TRBJ1-4,-,CASSFGATNEKLFF,TGCGCCAGCAGCTTCGGGGCAACTAATGAAAAACTGTTTTTT
TRBV3-1,-,TRBJ1-6,-,CASSQGARNSPLHF,TGTGCCAGCAGCCAGGGGGCGCGGAATTCACCCCTCCACTTT